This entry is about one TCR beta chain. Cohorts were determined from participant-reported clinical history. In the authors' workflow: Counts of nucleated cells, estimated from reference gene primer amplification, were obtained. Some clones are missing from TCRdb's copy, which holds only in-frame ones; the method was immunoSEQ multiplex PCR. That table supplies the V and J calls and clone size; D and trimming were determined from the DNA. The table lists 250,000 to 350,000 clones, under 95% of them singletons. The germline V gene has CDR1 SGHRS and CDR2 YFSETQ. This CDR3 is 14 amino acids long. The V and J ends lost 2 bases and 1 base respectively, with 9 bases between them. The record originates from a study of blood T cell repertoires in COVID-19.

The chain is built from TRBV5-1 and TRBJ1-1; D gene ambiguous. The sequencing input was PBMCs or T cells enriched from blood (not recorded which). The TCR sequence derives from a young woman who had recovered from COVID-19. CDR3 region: CASSFLDGNTEAFF. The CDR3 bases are TGCGCCAGCAGCTTCCTAGACGGGAACACTGAAGCTTTCTTT.